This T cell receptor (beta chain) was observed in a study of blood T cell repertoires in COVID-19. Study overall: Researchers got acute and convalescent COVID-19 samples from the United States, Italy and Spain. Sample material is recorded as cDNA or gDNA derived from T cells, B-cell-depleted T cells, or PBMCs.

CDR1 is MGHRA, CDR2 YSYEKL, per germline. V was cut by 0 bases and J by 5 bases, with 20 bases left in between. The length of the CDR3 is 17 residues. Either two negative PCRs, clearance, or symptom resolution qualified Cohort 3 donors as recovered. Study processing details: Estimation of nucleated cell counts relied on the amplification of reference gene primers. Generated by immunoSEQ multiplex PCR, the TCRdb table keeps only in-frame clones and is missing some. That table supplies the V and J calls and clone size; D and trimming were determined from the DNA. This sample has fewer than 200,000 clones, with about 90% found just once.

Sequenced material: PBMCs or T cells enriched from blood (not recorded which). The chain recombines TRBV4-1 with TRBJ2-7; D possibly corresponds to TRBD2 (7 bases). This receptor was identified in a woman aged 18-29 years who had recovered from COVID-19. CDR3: CASSQDVRGGGQHEQYF. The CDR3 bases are TGCGCCAGCAGCCAAGATGTGAGGGGGGGAGGGCAACACGAGCAGTACTTC.